Sequencing of this T cell receptor beta chain was carried out in a study of CD8 T cells in Susac syndrome. The CDR3 is made up of 13 amino acids. Trimming took 6 bases from V and 5 from J; bases not matched to a gene: 6. The authors reverse transcribed about 0.5 to 1 ug RNA with random hexamers. TCRdb itself ran the immunoSEQ multiplex PCR reads through MiXCR, one entry per CDR3 protein. This table has about 120,000 distinct CDR3 sequences, about 94% appearing once. V is TRBV12-3 or TRBV12-4 and J is TRBJ1-1, with 7 bases matching TRBD1. The TCR sequence derives from a human donor with multiple sclerosis. The specimen sequenced was CD4+ T cells from PBMCs. CDR3 residues: CASRGQGGTEAFF. The CDR3 coding sequence is TGTGCCAGCAGGGGCCAGGGGGGGACTGAAGCTTTCTTT.